The text below deals with one T cell receptor (beta chain). Its cognate antigen is unknown. V dropped 1 base and J dropped 7; count of bases not matched to a gene: 11. The length of the CDR3 is 17 residues. Germline values: CDR1 LNHNV, CDR2 YYDKDF (reference sequence). Each donor's status was that of a healthy bone marrow donor. With 60 Vbeta and 13 Jbeta primers, the PCR was carried out. The table came from immunoSEQ multiplex PCR; TCRdb's copy has only in-frame clones and leaves some out. The repertoire includes 200,000 to 300,000 clones, just under 85% of them detected once, and 1.5% to 2.5% sits in the top ten. The source of the sample is a study of cytomegalovirus exposure and HLA in healthy donors. Whole-study context: Of all 380 or so donors who were genotyped, 81% belonged to the Caucasian-associated ancestry cluster.

Regarding the study as a whole: About 87% or about 30% of the time was how often most TCR beta V segments were productive, according to an earlier analysis. Later analysis placed DRB1 highest and HLA-C lowest in TCR association rates, which differed by HLA locus.

The source is a woman aged 40 to 49 in good health and CMV-seropositive. The specimen was PBMCs. V gene TRBV15 combines with J gene TRBJ2-7; 12 bases are shared with TRBD1. As DNA, the CDR3 is TGTGCCACCAGCAGAGGACGTCCGGGACAGGGGGCAGGGGAGCAGTACTTC. Amino acid sequence: CATSRGRPGQGAGEQYF.